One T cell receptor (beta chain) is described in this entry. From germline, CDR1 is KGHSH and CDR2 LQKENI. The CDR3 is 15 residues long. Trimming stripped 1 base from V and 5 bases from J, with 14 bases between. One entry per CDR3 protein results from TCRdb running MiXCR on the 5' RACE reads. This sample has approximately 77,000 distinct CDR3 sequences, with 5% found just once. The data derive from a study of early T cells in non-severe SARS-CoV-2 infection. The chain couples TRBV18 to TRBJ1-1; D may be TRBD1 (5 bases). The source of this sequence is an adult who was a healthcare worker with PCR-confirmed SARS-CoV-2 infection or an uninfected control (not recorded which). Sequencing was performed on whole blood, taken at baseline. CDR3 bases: TGTGCCAGCTCACCACTGGTGCGAAGGGGAACTGAAGCTTTCTTT. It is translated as CASSPLVRRGTEAFF.